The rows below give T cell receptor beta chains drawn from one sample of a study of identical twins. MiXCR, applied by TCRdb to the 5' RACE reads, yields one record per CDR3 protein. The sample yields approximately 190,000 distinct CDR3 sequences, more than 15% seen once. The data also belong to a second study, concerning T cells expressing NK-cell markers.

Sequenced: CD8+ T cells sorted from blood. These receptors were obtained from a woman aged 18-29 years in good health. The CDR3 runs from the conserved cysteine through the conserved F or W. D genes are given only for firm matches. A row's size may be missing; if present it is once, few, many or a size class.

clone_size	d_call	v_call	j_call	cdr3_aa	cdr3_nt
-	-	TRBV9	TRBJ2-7	CASSIDSASYEQYF	TGTGCCAGCAGTATCGACAGTGCCTCCTACGAGCAGTACTTC
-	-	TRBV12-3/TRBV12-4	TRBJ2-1	CASTSPDRSYNEQFF	TGTGCCAGCACATCACCGGATCGCTCCTACAATGAGCAGTTCTTC
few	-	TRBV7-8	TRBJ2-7	CASSLGTFYEQYF	TGTGCCAGCAGCTTAGGGACTTTCTACGAGCAGTACTTC
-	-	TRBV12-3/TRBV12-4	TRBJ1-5	CASSKDNLGQPQHF	TGTGCCAGCAGTAAGGACAACCTGGGTCAGCCCCAGCATTTT
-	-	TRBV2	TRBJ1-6	CASPRDINNNSPLHF	TGTGCCAGCCCCCGGGACATCAATAATAATTCACCCCTCCACTTT
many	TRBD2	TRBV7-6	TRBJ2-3	CASSPGTSGRTDTQYF	TGTGCCAGCAGCCCAGGGACTAGCGGGCGCACAGATACGCAGTATTTT
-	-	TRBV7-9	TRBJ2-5	CASSPLYPF	TGTGCCAGCAGCCCTCTTTACCCCTTC
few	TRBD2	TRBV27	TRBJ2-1	CASSYPPRGSSYNEQFF	TGTGCCAGCAGTTACCCCCCGCGGGGGAGCTCCTACAATGAGCAGTTCTTC
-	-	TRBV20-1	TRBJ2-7	CSASDNHNPESSEVISSYEQYF	TGCAGTGCTAGTGATAATCACAACCCCGAGTCTAGCGAGGTTATAAGCTCCTACGAGCAGTACTTC
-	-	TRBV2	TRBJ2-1	CASSWRDSEAYNEQFF	TGTGCCAGCAGTTGGCGGGACAGTGAAGCCTACAATGAGCAGTTCTTC
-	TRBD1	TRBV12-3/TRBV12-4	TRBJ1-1	CASTSETGYGEAFF	TGTGCCAGCACCTCCGAGACAGGGTATGGTGAAGCTTTCTTT
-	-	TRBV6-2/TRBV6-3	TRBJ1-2	CASRSAVEDSF	TGTGCCAGCAGGTCCGCGGTCGAGGACTCCTTC
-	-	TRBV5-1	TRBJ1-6	CASRGTENSPLHF	TGCGCCAGCAGGGGGACGGAGAATTCACCCCTCCACTTT
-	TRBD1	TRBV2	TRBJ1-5	CASKTGSNQPQHF	TGTGCCAGCAAGACAGGGAGCAATCAGCCCCAGCATTTT
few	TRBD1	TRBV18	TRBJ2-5	CASSQGTEETQYF	TGTGCCAGCTCACAGGGGACAGAAGAGACCCAGTACTTC
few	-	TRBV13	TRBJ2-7	CASSLGSDQYF	TGTGCCAGCAGCTTAGGGTCGGACCAGTACTTC
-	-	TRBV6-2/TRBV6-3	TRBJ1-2	CASSTNDQGTPYGYTF	TGTGCCAGCAGCACCAACGACCAAGGGACACCCTATGGCTACACCTTC
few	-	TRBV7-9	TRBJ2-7	CASSFRDEQYF	TGTGCCAGCAGCTTCAGGGATGAGCAGTACTTC
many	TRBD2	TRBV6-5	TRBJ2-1	CASSYSGGGSYNEQFF	TGTGCCAGCAGTTACTCCGGGGGGGGCTCCTACAATGAGCAGTTCTTC
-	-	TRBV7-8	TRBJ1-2	CASSRTVYGYTF	TGTGCCAGCAGCCGGACCGTGTATGGCTACACCTTC
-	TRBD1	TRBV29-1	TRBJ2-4	CSVGQGQGTLAKNIQYF	TGCAGCGTTGGTCAAGGACAGGGGACTTTAGCCAAAAACATTCAGTACTTC
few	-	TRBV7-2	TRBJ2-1	CASSYPDSYLREQFF	TGTGCCAGCAGCTATCCGGACAGCTACCTTAGGGAGCAGTTCTTC
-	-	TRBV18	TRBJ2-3	CASSFKRSTDTQYF	TGTGCCAGCTCCTTCAAGAGAAGCACAGATACGCAGTATTTT
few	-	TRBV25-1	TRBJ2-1	CASRAGVYNEQFF	TGTGCCAGCCGAGCCGGGGTTTACAATGAGCAGTTCTTC
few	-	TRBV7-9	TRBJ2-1	CASSLGASRTDEQFF	TGTGCCAGCAGCTTAGGAGCTAGCCGGACGGACGAGCAGTTCTTC
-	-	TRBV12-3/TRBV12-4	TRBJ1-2	CASSFSREGVDGYTF	TGTGCCAGCAGTTTTTCCAGGGAGGGAGTTGATGGCTACACCTTC